The source of this T cell receptor (beta chain) is a study of cytomegalovirus exposure and HLA in healthy donors (dated by TCRdb to between 2016 and 2019). At the level of the whole study: An earlier analysis of about 530 of the donors reported around 280 Gb of sequence data and 95 million to 140 million unique TCR beta sequences obtained from some 170 million T cells. Rather than using new phenotypic data, the later analysis identified candidate immune exposures from TCR beta sequences and from how often those sequences occurred across donors. Of the approximately 400 genotyped donors, less than 85% were placed in the genetic ancestry cluster associated with self-reported Caucasian donors. Donor age, sex, ethnicity and CMV serostatus were compiled together with the repertoire data. The study aimed to test whether cataloging public T cell receptors could reveal signatures of past pathogen exposure. Across approximately 400 genotyped donors of the cohort, an average of 235,054 unique TCR beta nucleotide sequences per donor were sequenced, and around 20% of those sequences were non-productive. In a later analysis, previously published TCR beta repertoires from about 640 donors were re-analyzed and high-resolution HLA genotyping was added so that TCR occurrence patterns could be studied. To predict cytomegalovirus infection status, the study combined high-throughput TCR immunosequencing, statistical association of individual TCRs with disease status, and machine learning. An earlier analysis of 500 to 750 of the donors applied high-throughput TCR beta sequencing to assess whether each TCR beta V gene segment acted as functional or pseudogenic. The study used immunosequencing to profile the T cell repertoires of some 600 subjects and linked those repertoires to cytomegalovirus serostatus. An early release that covered fewer than 750 HLA-typed donors contained approximately 300 gigabases of sequencing data and tens of millions of unique TCR sequences. Typing coverage varied by locus: about 620-630 donors for A, B, C, DRB1 and DQB1; approximately 500 for DQA1; nearly 610 for DPA1; more than 450 for DPB1. A later genetic analysis used genome-wide SNP genotypes for about 60% of the roughly 700 donors, treating that subset as a discovery cohort. Because of strong linkage in the cohort, roughly five DR-DQ haplotypes were treated as single units for association and clustering. A separate validation cohort of roughly 130 different subjects was used in addition to the 666-subject first cohort. Every discovery cohort repertoire had been produced on one sequencing platform. HLA typing covered class I and class II loci at four-digit resolution.

This clone was observed a single time. Its binding antigen is unknown. Base-call qualities are not available, and no considerably larger clone is one nucleotide away. In total, 630 or so healthy bone marrow donors made up the cohort. At the time of sampling, every cohort member was nominally healthy, though immune exposures that went unrecorded were likely present. The donor was CMV seropositive and belonged to the group of over 250 seropositive cohort members. A peripheral blood sample was collected from each donor, and TCR beta sequencing was performed on peripheral blood mononuclear cells. The Qiagen DNeasy Blood Extraction Kit was used to extract genomic DNA from the blood cell samples. Preparation of the library involved the immunoSEQ multiplex PCR assay. For the multiplex PCR, a mixture combining 60 forward primers for TCR Vbeta segments and 13 reverse primers for TCR Jbeta segments was used. A multiplex PCR assay on genomic DNA amplified the CDR3 region of rearranged TCR beta genes. Amplified TCR beta libraries were sequenced as 87-base-pair reads on the Illumina HiSeq System. Per the source publication's procedure: A later analysis counted approximately 76 million unique TCR beta chains across the approximately 700 repertoires, and some 11 million of these chains were shared by at least two donors. Raw reads were error-corrected and collapsed into unique sequences by a nearest-neighbor algorithm in which closely related sequences were merged to remove PCR and sequencing errors. To assign V, D and J gene segments, CDR3 sequences were aligned to IMGT reference sequences. For a sequence to be retained, at least a six-nucleotide match to both a V gene segment and a J gene segment was required. Rearrangements were classified as productive when the CDR3 lacked stop codons and remained in frame with V and J, and all other rearrangements were classified as non-productive. CDR3 was defined by IMGT convention, running from the second conserved V-encoded cysteine to the conserved J-encoded phenylalanine. The earlier analysis of fewer than 700 of the donors excluded sequences that lacked an unambiguous match to a single V gene segment. An earlier analysis of over 450 of the donors classified V segments as functional when productive rearrangements were above 56.7% and as segregating when the standard deviation between donors was above 5%. A statistical classification framework was built to diagnose cytomegalovirus status from the catalog of TCR beta chain sequences. A later analysis assigned V and J genes by comparing TCR nucleotide sequences with IMGT/GENE-DB human TR gene sequences. A later analysis assigned CDR3 sequences and most-parsimonious VDJ recombination scenarios with the TCRdist pipeline. In a later analysis, each TCR beta chain was defined by its CDR3 amino acid sequence together with its V-gene family, and reads without a unique V-gene family were excluded. In a later analysis, a few hundred highly shared, low-generation-probability nucleotide sequences were removed to address suspected cross-contamination and a sequencing artifact. For each public chain, a later analysis derived a clonal expansion index from normalized ranks of inferred template counts within each repertoire. In a later analysis, generation probabilities were computed with a VDJ recombination model fitted to out-of-frame rearrangements, and the resulting probabilities were checked against IGoR. In a later analysis, hypergeometric tests were used to score TCR-TCR, TCR-HLA and TCR-CMV co-occurrence, with a repertoire-size bias correction applied to TCR pairs. False discovery rates were estimated in a later analysis by permuting HLA or CMV assignments 20 times. A later analysis grouped co-occurring TCRs with DBSCAN, adding TCRdist sequence similarity when clustering within HLA-allele-positive subsets. Co-occurrence clustering excluded repertoires with fewer than 30,000 or more than 120,000 public chains, plus five with anomalous nucleotide sharing. The clones in this table, taken by TCRdb from immuneACCESS, are in-frame only. Not every clone is retained; where verified, under half of the shortfall comes from an unresolved V gene, and the cause of the rest is unknown. V and J calls plus clone size are reproduced from that table; the DNA served to infer D and trimming. This sample holds about 120,000 clones; about three quarters were observed only once. In total, the top ten clones hold approximately 3.5% of the sample.

What the research found in general, with its limitations: Because the 87-base-pair reads could not distinguish some IMGT-functional V segments, including TRBV6-2 and TRBV6-3, those segments were excluded. At a false discovery rate of 0.05, a later analysis linked 16,951 TCR beta sequences to specific HLA alleles. In vitro tests confirmed that a few of the cytomegalovirus-associated TCR beta chains recognize cytomegalovirus antigens. Most TCR sequences were seen in very few donors, while some public TCRs were found in many individuals. The study gave a list of 150 to 200 TCR beta chains associated with cytomegalovirus. A later genetic analysis associated a missense DCLRE1C variant with V-gene and J-gene trimming of TCR beta chains, and an independent cohort replicated the association. In a later analysis, HLA-associated TCR beta chains were found to be more clonally expanded and to have lower generation probabilities than equally common non-associated chains. According to the authors, the approach could potentially be generalized to other disease states and immunological phenotypes. The earlier analysis of approximately 540 of the donors excluded seventeen rarely observed V segments, including chromosome 9 orphons, because counts were too low. A group of highly shared sequence variants was considered likely to be a technical artifact of the sequencing pipeline. Linkage disequilibrium might explain the correlated functional status among segregating V segments, but an unknown experimental factor could not be excluded. Broadly in line with IMGT annotations, most TCR beta V segments showed up in productive rearrangements about 87% or about 30% of the time in an earlier analysis of 450 to 750 of the donors. Strong co-occurrence of HLA alleles, especially DR and DQ, made assigning TCR associations to individual alleles difficult. This cohort had only TCR beta chains sequenced, and the lack of alpha or paired-chain data limited which features could be detected. According to a later genetic analysis, donors in an Asian-associated ancestry cluster had fewer N-insertions in productive TCRs than the approximately 670-donor mean. Sequencing depth was assumed to be roughly uniform across donors in the presence/absence analyses, though that assumption may not hold. In a later analysis, several top co-occurrence clusters were reported to appear linked to parvovirus B19, influenza, CMV and Epstein-Barr virus. For the cohort, immune exposure information was limited to CMV serostatus. According to a later analysis, most CMV-associated TCR beta chains appeared to be HLA-restricted, and the HLA associations seemed to be driven largely by CMV exposure. Because HLA typing was missing for some donors at each locus, association tests included only the typed subset. A further reported finding was that TCR beta sequences accurately predicted the HLA-A and HLA-B alleles for most subjects in the first cohort. In a later analysis, TCR association rates were found to vary across HLA loci, with the most associated TCRs seen for DRB1 alleles and the fewest for HLA-C alleles. The classifier was reported to diagnose cytomegalovirus status with high specificity and sensitivity in both the original cohort and the validation cohort.

The CDR3 numbers 15 residues from cysteine through phenylalanine. The DNA shown is the 45-base CDR3, in frame from base 1. Sequences MDHEN (CDR1) and SYDVKM (CDR2) are obtained from the germline V gene. The junction shows trimming of 3 bases on V and 0 bases on J, plus 11 bases between the germline ends. The sequenced sample was PBMCs. The chain joins TRBV28 to TRBJ1-1; the D gene is perhaps TRBD1, on 5 matching bases. The sequence derives from a woman aged 25 to 39 in good health and CMV-seropositive. The DNA is TGTGCCAGCAGTTTCCTTGGCAGGGTGAACACTGAAGCTTTCTTT. Its protein is CASSFLGRVNTEAFF.